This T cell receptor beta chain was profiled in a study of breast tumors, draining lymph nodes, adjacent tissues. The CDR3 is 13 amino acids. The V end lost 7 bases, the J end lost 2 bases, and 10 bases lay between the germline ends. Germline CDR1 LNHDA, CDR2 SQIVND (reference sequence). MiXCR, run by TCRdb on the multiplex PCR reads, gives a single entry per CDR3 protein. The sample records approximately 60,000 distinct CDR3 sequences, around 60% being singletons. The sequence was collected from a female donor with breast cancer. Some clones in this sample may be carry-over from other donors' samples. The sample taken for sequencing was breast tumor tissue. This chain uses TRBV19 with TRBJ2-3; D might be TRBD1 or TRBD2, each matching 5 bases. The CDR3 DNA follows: TGTGCCAGTATGGGGGATCTCACAGATACGCAGTATTTT. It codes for CASMGDLTDTQYF.